The 30 T cell receptor beta chains in this list originate from one sample, sequenced in a study of human T cells and chemical hapten exposure. TCRdb processed the RACE reads anew with MiXCR; each CDR3 protein has one entry. This table holds 350,000 to 450,000 distinct CDR3 sequences, 4% to 6% found once. Documented time point: pre-sensitization, week 0. The treatment was: therapeutic diphenylcyclopropenone sensitization with weekly scalp DPC. Sequencing used whole blood, obtained in connection with sensitization to the hapten diphenylcyclopropenone (DPC). These receptors were collected from a woman in her forties or fifties with alopecia areata. Some clones in this sample may be carry-over from other donors' samples.

The rearrangement links TRBV6-4 to TRBJ2-1; 10 positions match TRBD2. Losses at the gene ends were 6 bases for V and 7 bases for J; bases not matched to a gene: 9. The CDR3 contains 15 residues. Germline V CDR1 and CDR2: MRHNA, SNTAGT. The CDR3: CASSQSGRAGNEQFF. The CDR3 DNA reads TGTGCCAGCAGCCAAAGCGGGAGGGCCGGGAATGAGCAGTTCTTC.

This clonotype was found a few times. The V gene is TRBV18, the J gene TRBJ1-2; D ambiguous. The germline V gene encodes CDR1 KGHSH and CDR2 LQKENI. There are 13 residues in the CDR3. Trimming removed 6 bases from V and 4 bases from J, with 12 bases in between. This CDR3 is CASSVDRSYGYTF. Written as DNA, the CDR3 is TGTGCCAGCTCTGTCGACCGGTCCTATGGCTACACCTTC.

This clonotype has ten or more counts. The chain carries TRBV5-1 and TRBJ2-5; D is possibly TRBD1 (5 bases). The CDR3 loop spans 13 amino acids. Trimming removed 5 bases from V and 1 base from J, with 9 bases in between. The germline V gene encodes CDR1 SGHRS and CDR2 YFSETQ. The CDR3 loop is CASSRQSQETQYF. The CDR3 DNA is TGCGCCAGCAGTCGACAGAGCCAAGAGACCCAGTACTTC.

This clonotype came up many times. This rearrangement joins TRBV29-1 to TRBJ2-7; D is unclear. V dropped 5 bases and J dropped 7 bases, with 6 bases sitting between them. This CDR3 has 9 residues. The germline V gene has CDR1 SQVTM and CDR2 ANQGSEA. The CDR3 here is CSVSCEQYF. The CDR3, as DNA: TGCAGCGTTTCCTGTGAGCAGTACTTC.

This clonotype was observed at least ten times. This sequence joins TRBV7-9 and TRBJ2-3, with D unresolved. V dropped 6 bases and J dropped 4 bases, with 14 bases sitting between them. The germline CDR1 and CDR2 sequences are SEHNR and FQNEAQ (reference sequence). The CDR3 runs to 14 residues. The CDR3 is CASSQSFTSDTQYF. CDR3 nucleotides: TGTGCCAGCAGTCAGAGCTTTACCTCAGATACGCAGTATTTT.

This clonotype showed up many times. The rearrangement uses TRBV28 and TRBJ2-4; D gene unclear. Per germline, CDR1 MDHEN and CDR2 SYDVKM. Trimming removed 8 bases at V and 2 bases at J, with 10 bases between. The CDR3 runs 13 residues. The CDR3 DNA reads TGTGCCAGCCTCGGCAGATCCAAAAACATTCAGTACTTC. Amino acids: CASLGRSKNIQYF.

The chain combines TRBV7-2 with TRBJ1-1; D gene ambiguous. Trimming shortened V by 6 bases and J by 7 bases, and 12 bases separated the two germline ends. Germline lookup yields CDR1 SGHTA and CDR2 FQGNSA. The CDR3 extends over 12 amino acids. The CDR3 bases are TGTGCCAGCAGTTGGCCGGCCCTTGAAGCTTTCTTT. Translating it yields CASSWPALEAFF. The whole variable domain, remainder taken from reference TRBV7-2 and TRBJ1-1, is GAGVSQSPSNKVTEKGKDVELRCDPISGHTALYWYRQSLGQGLEFLIYFQGNSAPDKSGLPSDRFSAERTGGSVSTLTIQRTQQEDSAVYLCASSWPALEAFFGQGTRLTVV.

This clonotype appeared a few times. As DNA, the CDR3 is TGTGCCAGCAGCCAAGATGGGAGGGGTAAGGATGAGCAGTTCTTC. The encoded protein is CASSQDGRGKDEQFF. The chain couples TRBV4-2 to TRBJ2-1, with 7 bases fitting TRBD2. After removal of 0 bases from V and 8 bases from J, the junction contained 7 bases not matched to a gene. The CDR3 spans 15 residues. Germline-derived CDR1 and CDR2 are LGHNA and YNFKEQ.

This clonotype showed up many times. This chain uses TRBV12-3 or TRBV12-4 with TRBJ2-5; 8 bases map to TRBD2. The V and J ends lost 6 bases and 3 bases, in that order; junction bases with no gene match: 3. The CDR3 is 13 residues long. CDR3 in DNA: TGTGCCAGCAGCTCACTAGCGGAAGAGACCCAGTACTTC. Protein product: CASSSLAEETQYF.

This clonotype was observed a handful of times. The gene calls are TRBV10-3 and TRBJ2-6, with D unresolved. The V gene lost 5 bases and the J gene lost 3 bases, with 8 bases spanning the gap. Germline V gene sequence: CDR1 ENHRY, CDR2 SYGVKD. This CDR3 contains 14 residues. CDR3 coding DNA: TGTGCCATCAGTCCATACCTTGGGGCCAACGTCCTGACTTTC. Translating gives CAISPYLGANVLTF.

This chain connects TRBV20-1 to TRBJ2-7; 12 bases line up with TRBD2. The V gene end was trimmed by 6 bases and the J gene end by 1 base; junction bases not matched to a gene: 4. The CDR3 length is 14 residues. Germline CDR1 DFQATT, CDR2 SNEGSKA (reference sequence). CDR3 in amino acids: CSALGLAGSYEQYF. CDR3 nucleotide sequence: TGCAGTGCACTCGGACTAGCGGGATCCTACGAGCAGTACTTC.

This clonotype was counted many times. The chain has TRBV12-3 or TRBV12-4 and TRBJ1-2, with 8 bases fitting TRBD1. CDR3 length equals 13 residues. Germline trimming cut 5 bases from V and 8 bases from J; bases unmatched to any gene: 7. The CDR3 loop is CASSRQDRVGYTF. CDR3 coding DNA: TGTGCCAGCAGTCGACAGGACAGGGTAGGCTACACCTTC.

This clonotype was detected ten times or more. This chain's CDR3 is CASSAPTLAGGTKNIQYF. Written as DNA, the CDR3 is TGCGCCAGCAGTGCCCCCACACTAGCGGGAGGTACCAAAAACATTCAGTACTTC. The rearrangement uses TRBV10-2 and TRBJ2-4, with TRBD2 identical over 12 bases. CDR1 and CDR2 from the germline V gene are WSHSY and SAAADI. The CDR3 is 18 residues long. V shed 4 bases, J shed 2 bases, and the junction held 9 bases outside the gene matches.

This clonotype was observed a handful of times. This sequence joins TRBV9 and TRBJ2-3; TRBD1 matches at 12 bases. Unmatched junction bases numbered 6, after V lost 4 bases and J lost 3 bases. The CDR3 contains 16 residues. CDR1 and CDR2 (germline): SGDLS, YYNGEE. The CDR3 spells CASSTLGQGATDTQYF. As DNA, the CDR3 is TGTGCCAGCAGCACCCTGGGACAGGGGGCGACAGATACGCAGTATTTT.

This clonotype has a count of ten or more. The V and J genes are TRBV5-4 and TRBJ1-6, with D tentatively TRBD1 (6 bases). CDR1 SGHNT and CDR2 YYREEE come from the germline V gene (reference sequence). V gave up 0 bases and J gave up 6 bases, with 13 bases separating them. This CDR3 region has 16 residues. The CDR3 DNA reads as TGTGCCAGCAGCTTGGACGGACAGAGTACTAATTCACCCCTCCACTTT. This encodes CASSLDGQSTNSPLHF.

At least ten counts were recorded for this clonotype. V and J are TRBV20-1 and TRBJ1-2; 9 bases agree with TRBD1. There are 12 residues in the CDR3. V trimming: 8 bases; J trimming: 5 bases; junction bases outside the gene matches: 6. CDR1 is DFQATT, CDR2 SNEGSKA, per germline (reference sequence). CDR3 nucleotide sequence: TGCAGTTCGGACAGGGGTCAATATGGCTACACCTTC. Its translation: CSSDRGQYGYTF.

This clonotype showed up many times. The rearrangement uses TRBV6-2 or TRBV6-3 and TRBJ2-1, with 7 positions matching TRBD2. V was clipped by 5 bases and J by 6 bases; unmatched bases: 1. The CDR3 runs to 12 residues. Germline V gene data show CDR1 as MNHEY and CDR2 as SVGEGT. CDR3: CASSREGNEQFF. In DNA, the CDR3 is TGTGCCAGCAGTAGGGAGGGCAATGAGCAGTTCTTC.

This clonotype was detected ten times or more. The gene calls are TRBV29-1 and TRBJ2-7; D is uncertain. The V and J ends lost 7 bases and 2 bases respectively, with 12 bases between them. Per germline, CDR1 SQVTM and CDR2 ANQGSEA. The CDR3 extends over 12 amino acids. CDR3 DNA: TGCAGCGCTTACAGAGCCCCCTACGAGCAGTACTTC. Its protein is CSAYRAPYEQYF.

In its sample, this clonotype was seen a few times. V gene TRBV11-3 combines with J gene TRBJ1-4; D is uncertain. The CDR3 is made up of 12 amino acids. Between the trimmed V and J ends, which lost 5 bases and 8 bases, there was a span of 9 bases. Germline-derived CDR1 and CDR2 are SGHNT and YENEEA. CDR3 coding DNA: TGTGCCAGCAGCCCTACGTGGGAAAAACTGTTTTTT. Translating gives CASSPTWEKLFF. The variable domain in full, completed from reference TRBV11-3 and TRBJ1-4, reads EAGVVQSPRYKIIEKKQPVAFWCNPISGHNTLYWYLQNLGQGPELLIRYENEEAVDDSQLPKDRFSAERLKGVDSTLKIQPAELGDSAVYLCASSPTWEKLFFGSGTQLSVL.

This clonotype has more than one count but fewer than ten. J is TRBJ2-1 and V is TRBV4-1, with 8 bases that match TRBD1. The V gene end was trimmed by 0 bases and the J gene end by 7 bases; junction bases not matched to a gene: 11. This CDR3 region has 17 residues. Germline V gene sequence: CDR1 MGHRA, CDR2 YSYEKL. For the CDR3, the DNA is TGCGCCAGCAGCCAAGATCCGCAGGGGGCGCAGACGAATGAGCAGTTCTTC. Encoded protein: CASSQDPQGAQTNEQFF.

This clonotype was found many times. J is TRBJ2-1 and V is TRBV20-1, with TRBD1 matching over 9 bases. This CDR3 comprises 14 residues. The V segment lost 7 bases and the J segment 5 bases; nucleotides outside the gene matches: 9. CDR1 and CDR2 from the germline V gene are DFQATT and SNEGSKA (reference sequence). The CDR3 DNA reads TGCAGTGTCCCTAGACAGGGGGGACACAATGAGCAGTTCTTC. Protein product: CSVPRQGGHNEQFF.

This clonotype turned up a few times. The chain couples TRBV19 to TRBJ2-5, with D possibly matching TRBD1 (5 bases). This CDR3 spans 14 amino acids. Germline CDR1 and CDR2: LNHDA and SQIVND (reference sequence). V was shortened by 1 base and J by 2 bases, with 8 bases between the two germline ends. This CDR3 is CASSIGAGQETQYF. CDR3 coding DNA: TGTGCCAGTAGTATAGGGGCAGGGCAAGAGACCCAGTACTTC.

There are many counts of this clonotype. The chain combines TRBV12-3 or TRBV12-4 with TRBJ1-5; the D gene is possibly TRBD1 (6 bases). The CDR3 loop spans 13 amino acids. With 3 bases removed from V and 14 bases from J, the gap between germline ends came to 17 bases. The CDR3 is CASSLWGARVKHF. The CDR3 DNA follows: TGTGCCAGCAGTTTGTGGGGGGCGAGAGTCAAGCATTTT.

CDR3 coding DNA: TGTGCCAGCAGGACAGATCCTGGGGCCAACGTCCTGACTTTC. It is translated as CASRTDPGANVLTF. This chain joins TRBV28 and TRBJ2-6; tentative D call: TRBD1 (5 bases). The CDR3 runs 14 residues. Germline CDR1 and CDR2: MDHEN and SYDVKM. The V end was cut by 6 bases, the J end by 2 bases, with 8 bases between.

This clonotype was observed a handful of times. The chain has TRBV6-5 and TRBJ1-1; possible D gene TRBD1, 5 bases. This CDR3 spans 13 amino acids. Germline V gene data show CDR1 as MNHEY and CDR2 as SVGAGI. V was trimmed by 6 bases and J by 6 bases, leaving 14 bases between them. The CDR3 nucleotides read TGTGCCAGCAGCCGTCGACAGTTTGCTGAAGCTTTCTTT. Translated, it gives CASSRRQFAEAFF.

The V and J genes are TRBV6-5 and TRBJ2-7; D possibly corresponds to TRBD1 (6 bases). The germline V gene has CDR1 MNHEY and CDR2 SVGAGI. The CDR3 is 13 amino acids. Trimming removed 5 bases at V and 11 bases at J, with 19 bases between. The CDR3 loop is CASSPGAPQVEYF. The CDR3 region has the DNA TGTGCCAGCAGTCCAGGGGCTCCCCAGGTGGAGTACTTC.

The rearrangement links TRBV27 to TRBJ1-4, with 8 bases fitting TRBD1. The J segment lost 7 bases and the V segment lost 5 bases, leaving 6 bases of the junction unmatched. In germline, CDR1 is MNHEY, CDR2 SMNVEV (reference sequence). CDR3 length: 14 residues. The CDR3 DNA follows: TGTGCCAGCAGTCCACGGACAGGGAGTGAAAAACTGTTTTTT. Residues: CASSPRTGSEKLFF.

This clonotype was observed at least ten times. The chain links TRBV6-2 or TRBV6-3 to TRBJ1-5; maybe TRBD1 (5 bases). The V gene's germline CDR1 is MNHEY and CDR2 SVGEGT. V lost 10 bases and J lost 5, with 21 bases in between. The CDR3 covers 15 residues. The DNA for the CDR3 is TGTGCCACCAAGGGCGTTGGGACTCATCATCAGCCCCAGCATTTT. It translates to CATKGVGTHHQPQHF.

Only a few counts were recorded for this clonotype. V usage is TRBV7-9 and J usage is TRBJ2-7; D is uncertain. V lost 4 bases, J lost 3 bases, and 13 bases lay in between. The CDR3 totals 14 residues. Germline CDR1 SEHNR, CDR2 FQNEAQ (reference sequence). CDR3 region: CASSSTVSRYEQYF. The CDR3 DNA reads as TGTGCCAGCAGCTCCACTGTTAGCCGCTACGAGCAGTACTTC.

This clonotype occurred many times. The CDR3, as DNA: TGTGCCAGCAGAGTCGCGGGGGGGGTCACAGATACGCAGTATTTT. This translates into CASRVAGGVTDTQYF. The chain joins TRBV28 to TRBJ2-3; 9 bases are shared with TRBD2. The CDR3 loop spans 15 amino acids. Per the germline V gene, CDR1 is MDHEN and CDR2 is SYDVKM. Trimming at V came to 6 bases and at J to 2 bases, leaving 6 bases not matched to a gene.